The clone carrying this TCR beta chain was seen just once. Multiplex touch-down PCR with TRB-A/B primers amplified rearranged V-D-J TRB sequences. TCRdb redid the calling of the multiplex PCR reads with MiXCR, one entry per CDR3 protein. The sample records about 11,000 distinct CDR3 sequences, 42% being singletons. Germline V lookup: CDR1 SGHKS, CDR2 YYEKEE (reference sequence). With V trimmed by 1 base and J by 8 bases, 9 bases remained unmatched. This CDR3 spans 15 amino acids. The sample comes from a study of T cell repertoires in aging, cancer and after chemotherapy. Peripheral blood genomic DNA, not sorted cells or RNA, was the template.

The chain is built from TRBV5-5 and TRBJ2-1; 7 positions agree with TRBD1. The source of this sequence is a human donor in good health. The material sequenced was blood. The CDR3 DNA reads TGTGCCAGCAGCTTGCGCCCCCGGGACAGCGATGAGCAGTTCTTC. This encodes CASSLRPRDSDEQFF.